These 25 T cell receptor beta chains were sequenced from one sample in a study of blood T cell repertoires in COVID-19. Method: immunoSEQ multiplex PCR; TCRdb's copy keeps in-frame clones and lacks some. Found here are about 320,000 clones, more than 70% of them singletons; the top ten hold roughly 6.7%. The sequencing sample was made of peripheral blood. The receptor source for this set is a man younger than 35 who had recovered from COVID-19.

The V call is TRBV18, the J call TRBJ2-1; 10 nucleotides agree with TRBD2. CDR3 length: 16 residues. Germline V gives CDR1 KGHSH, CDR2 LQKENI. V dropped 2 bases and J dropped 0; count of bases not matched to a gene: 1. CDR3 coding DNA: TGTGCCAGCTCACCAACTAGCGGGAACTCCTACAATGAGCAGTTCTTC. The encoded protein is CASSPTSGNSYNEQFF.

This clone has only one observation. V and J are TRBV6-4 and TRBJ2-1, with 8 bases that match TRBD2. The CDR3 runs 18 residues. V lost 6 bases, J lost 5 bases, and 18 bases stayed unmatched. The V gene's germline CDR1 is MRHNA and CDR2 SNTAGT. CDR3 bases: TGTGCCAGCAGCCCGAGCCCCACTCGCGGGGGGCCCCACAATGAGCAGTTCTTC. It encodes CASSPSPTRGGPHNEQFF.

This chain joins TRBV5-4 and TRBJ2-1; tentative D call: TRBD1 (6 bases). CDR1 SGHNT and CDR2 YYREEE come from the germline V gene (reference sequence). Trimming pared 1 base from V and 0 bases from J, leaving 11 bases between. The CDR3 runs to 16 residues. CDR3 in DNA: TGTGCCAGCAGCTTGTATGGGACACTCTCCTACAATGAGCAGTTCTTC. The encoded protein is CASSLYGTLSYNEQFF.

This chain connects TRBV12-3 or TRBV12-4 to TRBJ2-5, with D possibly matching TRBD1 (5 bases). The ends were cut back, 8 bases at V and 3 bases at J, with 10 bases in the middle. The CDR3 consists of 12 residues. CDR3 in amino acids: CASGGAEETQYF. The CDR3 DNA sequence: TGTGCCAGCGGTGGGGCAGAAGAGACCCAGTACTTC.

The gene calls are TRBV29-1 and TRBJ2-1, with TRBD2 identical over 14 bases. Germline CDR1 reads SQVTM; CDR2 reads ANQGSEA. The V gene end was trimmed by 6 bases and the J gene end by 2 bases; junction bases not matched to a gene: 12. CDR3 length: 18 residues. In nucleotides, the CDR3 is TGCAGCGTGGTTTCCGGGACTAGCGGGAGAATTACCTACAATGAGCAGTTCTTC. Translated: CSVVSGTSGRITYNEQFF.

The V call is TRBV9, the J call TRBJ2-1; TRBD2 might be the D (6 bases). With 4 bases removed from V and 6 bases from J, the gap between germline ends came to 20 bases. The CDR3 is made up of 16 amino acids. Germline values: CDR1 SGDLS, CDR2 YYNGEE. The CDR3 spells CASSPRTGSGLNEQFF. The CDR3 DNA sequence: TGTGCCAGCAGCCCGCGTACCGGAAGCGGGCTCAATGAGCAGTTCTTC.

DNA of the CDR3: TGTGCCAGCACCGAAGGGACAGCTAATGAAAAACTGTTTTTT. Translating gives CASTEGTANEKLFF. The V and J genes are TRBV2 and TRBJ1-4, with 7 bases identical to TRBD1. V shed 7 bases and J 3 bases; nucleotides not matched to a gene: 5. The CDR3 consists of 14 residues. Germline values: CDR1 SNHLY, CDR2 FYNNEI.

The CDR3 coding sequence is TGTGCCAGTAGCAGGGGGGAGAACACTGAAGCTTTCTTT. Translated, it gives CASSRGENTEAFF. This chain connects TRBV19 to TRBJ1-1, with 7 bases lining up with TRBD1. V dropped 6 bases and J dropped 1; count of bases not matched to a gene: 2. Germline CDR1 is LNHDA and CDR2 is SQIVND (reference sequence). The CDR3 has 13 amino acids.

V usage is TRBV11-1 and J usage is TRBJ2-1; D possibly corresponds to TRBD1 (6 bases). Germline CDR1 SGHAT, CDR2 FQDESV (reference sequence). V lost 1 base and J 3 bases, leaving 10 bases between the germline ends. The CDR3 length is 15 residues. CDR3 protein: CASSLGGRGYNEQFF. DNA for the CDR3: TGTGCCAGCAGCTTAGGAGGCAGGGGCTACAATGAGCAGTTCTTC.

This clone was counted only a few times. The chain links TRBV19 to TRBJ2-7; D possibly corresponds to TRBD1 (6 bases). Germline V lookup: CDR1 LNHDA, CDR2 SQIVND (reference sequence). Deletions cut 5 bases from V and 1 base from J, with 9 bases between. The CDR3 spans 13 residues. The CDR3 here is CASSVGQSYEQYF. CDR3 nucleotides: TGTGCCAGTAGTGTAGGACAGTCCTACGAGCAGTACTTC.

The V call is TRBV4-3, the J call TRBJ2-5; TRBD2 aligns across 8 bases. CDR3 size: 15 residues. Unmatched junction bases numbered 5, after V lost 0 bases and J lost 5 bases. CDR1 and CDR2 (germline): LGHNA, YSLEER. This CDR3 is CASSQERGGSETQYF. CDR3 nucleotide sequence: TGCGCCAGCAGCCAAGAACGGGGGGGATCCGAGACCCAGTACTTC.

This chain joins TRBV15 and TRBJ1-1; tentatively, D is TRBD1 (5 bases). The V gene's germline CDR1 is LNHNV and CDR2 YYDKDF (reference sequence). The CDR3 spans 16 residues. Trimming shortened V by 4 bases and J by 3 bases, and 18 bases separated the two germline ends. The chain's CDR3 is CATSKKPPGKDTEAFF. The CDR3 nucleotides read TGTGCCACCAGCAAAAAGCCACCAGGGAAGGACACTGAAGCTTTCTTT.

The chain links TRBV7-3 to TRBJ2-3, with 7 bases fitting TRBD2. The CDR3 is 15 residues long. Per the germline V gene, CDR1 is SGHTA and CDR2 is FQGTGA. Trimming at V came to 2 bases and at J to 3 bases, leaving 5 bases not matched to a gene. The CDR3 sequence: CASSLSAGLTDTQYF. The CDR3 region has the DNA TGTGCCAGCAGCTTATCAGCGGGATTGACAGATACGCAGTATTTT.

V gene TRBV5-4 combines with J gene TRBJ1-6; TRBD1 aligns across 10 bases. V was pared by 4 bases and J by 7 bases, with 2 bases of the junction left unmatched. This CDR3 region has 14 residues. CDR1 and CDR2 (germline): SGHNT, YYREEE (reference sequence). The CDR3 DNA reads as TGTGCCAGCAGCCGGACAGGGGGGAATTCACCCCTCCACTTT. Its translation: CASSRTGGNSPLHF.

CDR3 sequence reads: CASSSQKIPSGNTIYF. CDR3 coding DNA: TGTGCCAGCTCGTCGCAGAAAATACCCTCTGGAAACACCATATATTTT. The chain employs TRBV18 and TRBJ1-3; D unresolved. Germline assignment: CDR1 KGHSH and CDR2 LQKENI. The CDR3 has 16 amino acids. Deletions cut 6 bases from V and 0 bases from J, with 15 bases between.

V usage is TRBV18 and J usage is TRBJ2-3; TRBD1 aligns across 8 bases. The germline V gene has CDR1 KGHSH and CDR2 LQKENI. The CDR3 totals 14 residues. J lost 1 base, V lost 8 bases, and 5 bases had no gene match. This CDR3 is CASQVTGGTDTQYF. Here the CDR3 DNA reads TGTGCCAGCCAGGTGACAGGGGGCACAGATACGCAGTATTTT. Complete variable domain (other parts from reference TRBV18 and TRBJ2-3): NAGVMQNPRHLVRRRGQEARLRCSPMKGHSHVYWYRQLPEEGLKFMVYLQKENIIDESGMPKERFSAEFPKEGPSILRIQQVVRGDSAAYFCASQVTGGTDTQYFGPGTRLTVL.

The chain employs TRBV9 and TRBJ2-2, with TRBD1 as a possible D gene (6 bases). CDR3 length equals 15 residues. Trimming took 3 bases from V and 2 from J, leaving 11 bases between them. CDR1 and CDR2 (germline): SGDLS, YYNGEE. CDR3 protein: CASSAGHSNTGELFF. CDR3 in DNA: TGTGCCAGCAGCGCGGGACACTCAAACACCGGGGAGCTGTTTTTT.

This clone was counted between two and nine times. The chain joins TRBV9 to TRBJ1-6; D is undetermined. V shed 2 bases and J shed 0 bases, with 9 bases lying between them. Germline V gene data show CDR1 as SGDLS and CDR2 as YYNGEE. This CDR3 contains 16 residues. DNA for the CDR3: TGTGCCAGCAGCGTTAGCAGCCACTCCTATAATTCACCCCTCCACTTT. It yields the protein CASSVSSHSYNSPLHF.

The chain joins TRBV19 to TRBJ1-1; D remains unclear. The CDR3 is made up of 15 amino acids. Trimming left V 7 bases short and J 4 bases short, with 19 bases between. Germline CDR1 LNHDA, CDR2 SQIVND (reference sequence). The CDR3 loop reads CASILTGVPSTEAFF. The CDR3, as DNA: TGTGCCAGTATCCTAACCGGGGTTCCCAGCACTGAAGCTTTCTTT.

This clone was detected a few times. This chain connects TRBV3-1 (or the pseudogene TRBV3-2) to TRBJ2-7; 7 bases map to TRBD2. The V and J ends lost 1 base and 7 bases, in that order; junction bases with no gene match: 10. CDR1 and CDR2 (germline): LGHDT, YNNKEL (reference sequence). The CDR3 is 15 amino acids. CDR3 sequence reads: CASSQALASVREQYF. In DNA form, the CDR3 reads TGTGCCAGCAGCCAAGCACTAGCGTCCGTCCGGGAGCAGTACTTC.

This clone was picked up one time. CDR3 bases: TGTGCCATCGGTGGCGGGGGTTCTAATGAGCAGTTCTTC. This sequence encodes CAIGGGGSNEQFF. The gene calls are TRBV10-3 and TRBJ2-1, with 7 bases lining up with TRBD2. This CDR3 has 13 amino acids. J was trimmed by 7 bases and V by 8 bases; bases with no gene match: 8. The germline V gene has CDR1 ENHRY and CDR2 SYGVKD.

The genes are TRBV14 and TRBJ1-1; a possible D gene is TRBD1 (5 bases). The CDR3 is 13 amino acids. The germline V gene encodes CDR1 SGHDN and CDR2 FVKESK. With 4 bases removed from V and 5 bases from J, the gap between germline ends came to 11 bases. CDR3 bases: TGTGCCAGCAGCCGCTTGGGGGGTACTGAAGCTTTCTTT. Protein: CASSRLGGTEAFF.

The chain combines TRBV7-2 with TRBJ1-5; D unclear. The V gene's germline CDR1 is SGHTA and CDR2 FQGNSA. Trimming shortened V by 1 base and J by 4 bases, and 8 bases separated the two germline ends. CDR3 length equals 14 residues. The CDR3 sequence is CASSLDGVNQPQHF. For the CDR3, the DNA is TGTGCCAGCAGCTTAGACGGGGTAAATCAGCCCCAGCATTTT.

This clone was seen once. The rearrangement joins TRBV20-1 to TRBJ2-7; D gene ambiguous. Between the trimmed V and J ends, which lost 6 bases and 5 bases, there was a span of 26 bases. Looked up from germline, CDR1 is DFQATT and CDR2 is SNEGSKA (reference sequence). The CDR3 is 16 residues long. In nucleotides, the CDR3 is TGCAGTGCCAGTGACCCCCGGTTGGGCCCATTGGACGAGCAGTACTTC. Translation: CSASDPRLGPLDEQYF.

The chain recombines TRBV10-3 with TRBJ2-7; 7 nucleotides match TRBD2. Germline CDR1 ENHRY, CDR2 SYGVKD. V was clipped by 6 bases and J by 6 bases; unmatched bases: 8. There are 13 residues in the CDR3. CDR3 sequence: CAIRRDGGSEQYF. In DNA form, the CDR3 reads TGTGCCATCAGACGGGACGGGGGGTCCGAGCAGTACTTC.